The text below deals with one T cell receptor beta chain. Its antigen remains unknown. Clones were read by immunoSEQ multiplex PCR, and TCRdb kept only the in-frame ones, dropping some. The table has approximately 30,000 clones, roughly 84% seen once. The data are from a study of OX40 agonist ivuxolimab in advanced cancers. On the study more broadly: The dose-escalation cohort was about 80% male, with a mean age of about 56 years, ranging roughly 23 to 85.

Findings of the study overall: Compared with CD4+, CD8+ T cells on average had more expanded clones. Dose levels from 0.1 to 3.0 mg/kg saw CD4+ and CD8+ blood T cells expand clonally by week 6.

Looked up from germline, CDR1 is SGHVS and CDR2 is FQNEAQ. The V gene lost 5 bases and the J gene lost 2 bases, with 16 bases spanning the gap. There are 16 residues in the CDR3. V gene TRBV7-8 combines with J gene TRBJ1-3, with D unresolved. The specimen was CD4+ or CD8+ T cells sorted from blood, collected in a trial of the OX40 agonist ivuxolimab. The TCR comes from an adult with an advanced solid tumor such as melanoma, head and neck, liver or kidney cancer. The CDR3 bases are TGTGCCAGCAGCAACGATGGGCCGGGGACTGGAAACACCATATATTTT. Its translation: CASSNDGPGTGNTIYF.